This paragraph reports one T cell receptor (beta chain). Its specificity is not known. The data stem from a study of T cell repertoires in cytomegalovirus infection. Study observations and caveats: Across the ex vivo response, the dominant clonotypes were HLA-C-restricted CMV-specific TCR beta clonotypes.

This CDR3 is built from 16 residues. V dropped 4 bases and J dropped 0; count of bases not matched to a gene: 8. CDR1 is MNHEY and CDR2 is SMNVEV in the germline V gene (reference sequence). TCRdb analysed the reads with MiXCR anew, one entry per CDR3 protein. This repertoire shows roughly 700,000 distinct CDR3 sequences, around 31% found once; its top ten account for roughly 18%. The gene calls are TRBV27 and TRBJ2-7; TRBD1 agrees at 8 bases. The sample consisted of cultured PBMCs, taken from culture after CMV antigen stimulation. The receptor's source is a human donor in good health (CMV status not recorded). Some clones in this sample may be carry-over from other donors' samples. The CDR3 nucleotides are TGTGCCAGCAGTTCAAAAACAGGGGGGCTCTCCTACGAGCAGTACTTC. It specifies CASSSKTGGLSYEQYF.